This TCR beta chain was sequenced during a study of blood T cell repertoires in COVID-19. Study as a whole: Spain, Italy and the United States supplied samples that represented acute and convalescent COVID-19. In each case, the material was cDNA or gDNA derived from T cells, B-cell-depleted T cells, or PBMCs.

V was clipped by 0 bases and J by 7 bases; unmatched bases: 5. The CDR3 spans 14 residues. The germline V gene encodes CDR1 GTSNPN and CDR2 SVGIG (reference sequence). Profiling relied on immunoSEQ multiplex PCR, and the TCRdb table lists in-frame clones only, not all of them. Of approximately 190,000 clones listed, 75% to 90% were seen once; the top ten hold 6.9%. V is TRBV30 and J is TRBJ2-7, with 11 positions matching TRBD2. Sequenced sample: peripheral blood. This sequence originates from a man aged 60 to 69 with acute or convalescent COVID-19. In DNA form, the CDR3 reads TGTGCCTGGAGTGTACTTCTAGCGGGAGGAGAGCAGTACTTC. Translating it yields CAWSVLLAGGEQYF.